This T cell receptor beta chain comes out of a study of CD8 T cells in Susac syndrome. Random hexamers served to reverse transcribe roughly 0.45 to 1 ug RNA. The authors amplified TCR beta CDR3 across 54 Vbeta and 13 Jbeta using immunoSEQ multiplex PCR. TCRdb re-called the immunoSEQ multiplex PCR reads through MiXCR, storing one row per CDR3 protein. The sample holds around 140,000 distinct CDR3 sequences; roughly 95% are singletons and the top ten take under 0.095%. Broader study findings: The TCR sequencing and HLA analysis in the study involved a relatively small number of individuals, as the study acknowledged.

The sequenced target, TCR beta, came from blood CD8+ and CD4+ T cells. As regards this clonotype: Its cognate antigen is unknown.

The sequence was collected from a human donor in good health. Sample: CD4+ T cells from PBMCs.

CDR3 nucleotides: TGTGCCAGCACTCCCAAGTTAAACTATGGCTACACCTTC. Protein: CASTPKLNYGYTF. The V and J genes are TRBV2 and TRBJ1-2, with unresolved D. Per the germline V gene, CDR1 is SNHLY and CDR2 is FYNNEI. Trimming left V 7 bases short and J 2 bases short, with 11 bases between. The CDR3 has 13 residues.